These T cell receptor beta chains were read from a single sample in a study of cytomegalovirus exposure and HLA in healthy donors. TCRdb's copy holds only in-frame clones and misses some; the assay was immunoSEQ multiplex PCR. The sample holds 110,000 to 150,000 clones, about 76% seen once. Source material: PBMCs. The receptors here all came from a female donor in good health and CMV-seronegative. The conserved cysteine and the conserved F or W are not part of the CDR3 here. The order of the fields is J gene, V gene, CDR3 protein.

j_call: TRBJ1-1; v_call: TRBV29-1; cdr3_aa: SVLRSPEAF
j_call: TRBJ1-1; v_call: TRBV9; cdr3_aa: ASSGEVGQGVLEAF
j_call: TRBJ2-1; v_call: TRBV19; cdr3_aa: ASSTLAGETYNEQF
j_call: TRBJ2-7; v_call: TRBV5-6; cdr3_aa: ASSPWGTSGSYEQY
j_call: TRBJ2-7; v_call: TRBV5-6; cdr3_aa: ASRDWGGSYEQY
j_call: TRBJ2-3; v_call: TRBV6-5; cdr3_aa: ASSYVRADTQY
j_call: TRBJ2-5; v_call: TRBV13; cdr3_aa: ASSFGTGPPGETQY
j_call: TRBJ2-1; v_call: TRBV7-2; cdr3_aa: ASSRGVGGLAGINEQF
j_call: TRBJ1-2; v_call: TRBV28; cdr3_aa: ASRPWTGRNYGYT
j_call: TRBJ2-7; v_call: TRBV4-2; cdr3_aa: ASSISRGNGKQY
j_call: TRBJ1-1; v_call: TRBV27; cdr3_aa: ASRAGGPEAF
j_call: TRBJ2-7; v_call: TRBV19; cdr3_aa: ASLDRATYEQY
j_call: TRBJ1-5; v_call: TRBV2; cdr3_aa: ASKIQGNGNQPQH
j_call: TRBJ2-6; v_call: TRBV27; cdr3_aa: ASSSLEGLWANVLT
j_call: TRBJ2-7; v_call: TRBV5-6; cdr3_aa: ASSFRDRSSYEQY
j_call: TRBJ2-1; v_call: TRBV19; cdr3_aa: ASSIASSSYNEQF
j_call: TRBJ2-1; v_call: TRBV9; cdr3_aa: ASSVGGTGVYEQF
j_call: TRBJ1-1; v_call: TRBV5-5; cdr3_aa: ASSLRIGVGVAEAF
j_call: TRBJ2-7; v_call: TRBV29-1; cdr3_aa: SVEDHGYGEQY
j_call: TRBJ1-6; v_call: TRBV2; cdr3_aa: ASSGDRVNSPLH
j_call: TRBJ1-2; v_call: TRBV6-5; cdr3_aa: ASRSRGLGYGYT
j_call: TRBJ2-7; v_call: TRBV6-1; cdr3_aa: ATEAGGSTYEQY
j_call: TRBJ1-5; v_call: TRBV4-1; cdr3_aa: ASSQVKGVSNQPQH
j_call: TRBJ2-3; v_call: TRBV19; cdr3_aa: ASSPSGIVTDTQY
j_call: TRBJ2-3; v_call: TRBV5-1; cdr3_aa: ASSFEGGATDTQY
j_call: TRBJ2-3; v_call: TRBV9; cdr3_aa: ASSPRREAGTLSDTQY
j_call: TRBJ2-7; v_call: TRBV5-4; cdr3_aa: ASSLAPYREQY
j_call: TRBJ2-5; v_call: TRBV2; cdr3_aa: ASRGQGPETQY
j_call: TRBJ2-7; v_call: TRBV9; cdr3_aa: ASSVGSQSYEQY
j_call: TRBJ1-5; v_call: TRBV5-5; cdr3_aa: ASSGVNQPQH
j_call: -; v_call: TRBV6-5; cdr3_aa: ASSYRGVPYEQY
j_call: TRBJ1-1; v_call: TRBV7-9; cdr3_aa: ASSLAYRGSQNTEAF
j_call: TRBJ2-2; v_call: TRBV6-6; cdr3_aa: ASSDRGNTGELF
j_call: TRBJ1-1; v_call: TRBV19; cdr3_aa: ASSGFDTEAF
j_call: TRBJ2-5; v_call: TRBV5-1; cdr3_aa: ASSGGPQETQY
j_call: TRBJ1-6; v_call: TRBV2; cdr3_aa: ASRVVTGGNSPLH
j_call: TRBJ2-3; v_call: TRBV7-2; cdr3_aa: ASSGGQGGDTQY
j_call: TRBJ2-7; v_call: TRBV4-1; cdr3_aa: ASSREAASYEQY
j_call: TRBJ2-1; v_call: TRBV6-1; cdr3_aa: ASRRLVGYNEQF
j_call: TRBJ1-3; v_call: TRBV9; cdr3_aa: ASGGGRIPGNTIY
j_call: TRBJ1-4; v_call: TRBV11-3; cdr3_aa: ASSVRSGEKLF
j_call: TRBJ2-7; v_call: TRBV7-2; cdr3_aa: ASSLLAGPLDEQY
j_call: TRBJ1-6; v_call: TRBV28; cdr3_aa: ASSPLSTGWNSPLH
j_call: TRBJ2-3; v_call: TRBV4-3; cdr3_aa: ASSQGLGGADTQY
j_call: TRBJ1-5; v_call: TRBV7-2; cdr3_aa: ASSFAGQPQH
j_call: TRBJ1-3; v_call: TRBV19; cdr3_aa: ASSLRDTSGNTIY
j_call: TRBJ1-5; v_call: TRBV2; cdr3_aa: ASSRTGGYSNQPQH
j_call: TRBJ2-3; v_call: TRBV7-2; cdr3_aa: ASSLVAGPTDTQY
j_call: TRBJ1-1; v_call: TRBV2; cdr3_aa: ASSAQGMDEAF
j_call: TRBJ1-2; v_call: TRBV19; cdr3_aa: ASSISPARSYGYT
j_call: TRBJ2-7; v_call: TRBV6-4; cdr3_aa: ATETGGNGWEQY
j_call: TRBJ2-1; v_call: TRBV5-1; cdr3_aa: ASSSLAGGYNEQF
j_call: TRBJ1-2; v_call: TRBV19; cdr3_aa: ASSRQGANYGYT
j_call: TRBJ2-5; v_call: TRBV7-2; cdr3_aa: ASSLGTGGETQY